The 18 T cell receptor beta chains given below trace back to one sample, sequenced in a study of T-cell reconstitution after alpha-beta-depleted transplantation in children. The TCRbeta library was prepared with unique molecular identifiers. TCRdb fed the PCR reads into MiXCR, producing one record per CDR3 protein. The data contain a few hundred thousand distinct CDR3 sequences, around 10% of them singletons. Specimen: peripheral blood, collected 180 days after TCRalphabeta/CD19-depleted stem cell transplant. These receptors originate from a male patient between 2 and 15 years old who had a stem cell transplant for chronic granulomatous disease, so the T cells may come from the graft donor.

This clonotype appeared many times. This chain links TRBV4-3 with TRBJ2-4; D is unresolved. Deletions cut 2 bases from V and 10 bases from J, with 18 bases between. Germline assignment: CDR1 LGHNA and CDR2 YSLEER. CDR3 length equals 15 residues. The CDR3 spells CASSQLGLGSRIQYF. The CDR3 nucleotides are TGCGCCAGCAGCCAACTCGGGTTGGGATCACGTATTCAGTACTTC.

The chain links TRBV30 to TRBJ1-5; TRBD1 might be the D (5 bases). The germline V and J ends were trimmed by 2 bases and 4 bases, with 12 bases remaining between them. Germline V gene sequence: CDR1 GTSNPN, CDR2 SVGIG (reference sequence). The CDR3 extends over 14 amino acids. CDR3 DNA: TGTGCCTGGAGTCGGGGCCTGGAAAATCAGCCCCAGCATTTT. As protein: CAWSRGLENQPQHF.

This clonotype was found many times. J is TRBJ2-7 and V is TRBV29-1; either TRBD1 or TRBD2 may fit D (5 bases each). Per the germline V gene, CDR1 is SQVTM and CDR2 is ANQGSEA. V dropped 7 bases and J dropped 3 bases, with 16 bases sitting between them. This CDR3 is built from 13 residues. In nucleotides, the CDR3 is TGCAGCGCCGGACCGGGACGGGGCTACGAGCAGTACTTC. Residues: CSAGPGRGYEQYF.

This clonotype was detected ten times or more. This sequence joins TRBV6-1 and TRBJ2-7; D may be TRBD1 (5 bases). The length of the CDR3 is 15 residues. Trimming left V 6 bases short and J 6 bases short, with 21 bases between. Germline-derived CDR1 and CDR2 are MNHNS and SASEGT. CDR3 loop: CASSPEEVGVGEQYF. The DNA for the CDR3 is TGTGCCAGCAGCCCGGAAGAAGTAGGGGTAGGCGAGCAGTACTTC.

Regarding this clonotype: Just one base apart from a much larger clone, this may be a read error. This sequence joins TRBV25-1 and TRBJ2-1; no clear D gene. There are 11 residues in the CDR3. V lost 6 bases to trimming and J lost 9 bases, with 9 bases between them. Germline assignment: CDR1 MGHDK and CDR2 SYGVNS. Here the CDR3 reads CASRSRFEQFF. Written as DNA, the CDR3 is TGTGCCAGCAGATCTCGGTTTGAGCAGTTCTTC.

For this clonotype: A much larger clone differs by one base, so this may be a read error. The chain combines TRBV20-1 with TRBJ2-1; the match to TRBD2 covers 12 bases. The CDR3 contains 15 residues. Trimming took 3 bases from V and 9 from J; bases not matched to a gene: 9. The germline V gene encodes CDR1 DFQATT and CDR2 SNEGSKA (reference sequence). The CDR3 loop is CSASFGTSGLGEQFF. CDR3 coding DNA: TGCAGTGCTAGCTTCGGGACTAGCGGGTTGGGTGAGCAGTTCTTC.

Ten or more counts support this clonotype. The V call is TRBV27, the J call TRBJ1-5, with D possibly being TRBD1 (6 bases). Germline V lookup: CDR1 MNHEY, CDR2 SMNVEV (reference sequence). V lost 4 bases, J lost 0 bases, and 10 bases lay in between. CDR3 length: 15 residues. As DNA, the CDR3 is TGTGCCAGCAGTTGGACAGCTTATAGCAATCAGCCCCAGCATTTT. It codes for CASSWTAYSNQPQHF.

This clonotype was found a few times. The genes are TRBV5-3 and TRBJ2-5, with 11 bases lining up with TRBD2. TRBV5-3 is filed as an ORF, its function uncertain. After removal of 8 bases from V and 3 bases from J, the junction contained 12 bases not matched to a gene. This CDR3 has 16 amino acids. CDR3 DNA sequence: TGTGCCAGCAGCCCTCTGCTAGCGGGAGGCAAAGAGACCCAGTACTTC. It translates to CASSPLLAGGKETQYF.

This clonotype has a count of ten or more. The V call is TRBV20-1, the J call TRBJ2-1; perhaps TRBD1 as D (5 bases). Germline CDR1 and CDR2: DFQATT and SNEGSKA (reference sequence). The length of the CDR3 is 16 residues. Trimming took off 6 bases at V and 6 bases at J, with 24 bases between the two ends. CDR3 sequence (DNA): TGCAGTGCCTCCTCCGACAGTGGTGCGTCAAGCAATGAGCAGTTCTTC. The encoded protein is CSASSDSGASSNEQFF.

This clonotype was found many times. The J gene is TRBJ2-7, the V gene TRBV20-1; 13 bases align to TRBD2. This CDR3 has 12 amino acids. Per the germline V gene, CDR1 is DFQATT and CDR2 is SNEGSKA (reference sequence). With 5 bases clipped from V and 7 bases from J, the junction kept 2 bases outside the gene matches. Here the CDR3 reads CSAWGLAGEQYF. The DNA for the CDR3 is TGCAGTGCTTGGGGACTAGCGGGAGAGCAGTACTTC.

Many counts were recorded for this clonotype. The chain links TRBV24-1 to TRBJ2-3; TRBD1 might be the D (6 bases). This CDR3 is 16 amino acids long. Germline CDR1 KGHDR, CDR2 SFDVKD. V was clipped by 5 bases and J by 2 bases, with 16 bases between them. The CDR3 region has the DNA TGTGCCACCAGTGCACCTCCAAACAGGGACACAGATACGCAGTATTTT. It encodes CATSAPPNRDTDTQYF.

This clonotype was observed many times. The CDR3, as DNA: TGTGCCAGCAGCCCCCCCTTGGCGGTCTACGAGCAGTACTTC. As protein: CASSPPLAVYEQYF. V is TRBV7-2 and J is TRBJ2-7; D is unclear. Germline CDR1 is SGHTA and CDR2 is FQGNSA. This CDR3 region has 14 residues. Trimming pared 5 bases from V and 3 bases from J, leaving 14 bases between.

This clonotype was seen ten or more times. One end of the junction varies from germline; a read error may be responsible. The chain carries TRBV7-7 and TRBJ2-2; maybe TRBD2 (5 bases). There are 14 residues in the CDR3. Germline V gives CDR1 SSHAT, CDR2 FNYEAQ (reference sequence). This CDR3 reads CASSLRGNTGELFF. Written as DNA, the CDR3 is TGTGCTAGCAGCTTACGGGGAAACACCGGGGAGCTGTTTTTT. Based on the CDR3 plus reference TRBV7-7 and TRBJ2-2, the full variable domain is GAGVSQSPRYKVTKRGQDVTLRCDPISSHATLYWYQQALGQGPEFLTYFNYEAQPDKSGLPSDRFSAERPEGSISTLTIQRTEQRDSAMYRCASSLRGNTGELFFGEGSRLTVL.

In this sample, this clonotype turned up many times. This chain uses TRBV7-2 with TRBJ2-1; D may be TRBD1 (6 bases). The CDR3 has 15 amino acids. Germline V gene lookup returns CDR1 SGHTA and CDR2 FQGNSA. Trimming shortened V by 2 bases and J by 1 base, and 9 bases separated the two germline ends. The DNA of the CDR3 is TGTGCCAGCAGCTTAACAGGGCTATCCTACAATGAGCAGTTCTTC. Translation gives CASSLTGLSYNEQFF. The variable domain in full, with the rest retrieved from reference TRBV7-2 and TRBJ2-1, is GAGVSQSPSNKVTEKGKDVELRCDPISGHTALYWYRQSLGQGLEFLIYFQGNSAPDKSGLPSDRFSAERTGGSVSTLTIQRTQQEDSAVYLCASSLTGLSYNEQFFGPGTRLTVL.

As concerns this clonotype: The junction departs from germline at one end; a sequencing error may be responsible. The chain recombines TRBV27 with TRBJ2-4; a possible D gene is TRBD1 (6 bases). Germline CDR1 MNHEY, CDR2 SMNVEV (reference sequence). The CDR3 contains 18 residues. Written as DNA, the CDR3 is TGTACCAGCCCCCCAGGACAGAGGGACCTCCTAGCCAAAAACATTCAGTACTTC. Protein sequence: CTSPPGQRDLLAKNIQYF.

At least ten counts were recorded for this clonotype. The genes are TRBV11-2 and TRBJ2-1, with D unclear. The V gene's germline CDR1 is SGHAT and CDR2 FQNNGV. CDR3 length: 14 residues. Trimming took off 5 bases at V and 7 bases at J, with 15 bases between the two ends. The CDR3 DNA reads TGTGCCAGCAGCCCAGCTATAAGACTTAATGAGCAGTTCTTC. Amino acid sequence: CASSPAIRLNEQFF. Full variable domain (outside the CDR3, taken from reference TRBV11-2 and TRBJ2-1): EAGVAQSPRYKIIEKRQSVAFWCNPISGHATLYWYQQILGQGPKLLIQFQNNGVVDDSQLPKDRFSAERLKGVDSTLKIQPAKLEDSAVYLCASSPAIRLNEQFFGPGTRLTVL.

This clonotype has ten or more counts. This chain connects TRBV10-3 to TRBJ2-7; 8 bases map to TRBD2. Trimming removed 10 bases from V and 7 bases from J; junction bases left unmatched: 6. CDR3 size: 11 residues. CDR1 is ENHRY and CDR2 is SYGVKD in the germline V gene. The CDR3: CANGRGAEQYF. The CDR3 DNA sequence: TGTGCCAACGGGAGGGGGGCTGAGCAGTACTTC.

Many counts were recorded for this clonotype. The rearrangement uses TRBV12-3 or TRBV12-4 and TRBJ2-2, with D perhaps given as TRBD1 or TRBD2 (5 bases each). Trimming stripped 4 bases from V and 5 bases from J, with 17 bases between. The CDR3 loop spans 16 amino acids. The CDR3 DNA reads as TGTGCCAGCAGTTCTTTGAGGGGCCATAAAACCGGGGAGCTGTTTTTT. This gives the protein CASSSLRGHKTGELFF.